The 14 T cell receptor beta chains reported below all come from one sample, sequenced in a study of CD8+ T cells in alopecia areata. Treatment denoted: oral pan-JAK inhibitor, 5-10 mg twice daily. As the sequencing template, cDNA was produced by extracting RNA and reverse transcribing it. Repertoires were generated with immunoSEQ multiplex PCR, while TCRdb's copy carries only in-frame clones and drops some. The data hold about 260,000 clones, with about 60% observed a single time. This sample comprised CD4+ T cells sorted from blood, obtained between weeks 51 and 52, from a patient treated with tofacitinib. These receptors all stem from a human donor with alopecia areata.

This clone was observed a handful of times. The rearrangement uses TRBV27 and TRBJ1-4, with 9 bases that match TRBD1. This CDR3 contains 14 residues. Losses at the gene ends were 6 bases for V and 11 bases for J; bases not matched to a gene: 10. CDR1 is MNHEY, CDR2 SMNVEV, per germline (reference sequence). The CDR3 loop is CASSPFGQGWKLFF. DNA for the CDR3: TGTGCCAGCAGCCCATTTGGACAGGGGTGGAAACTGTTTTTT.

The rearrangement links TRBV30 to TRBJ2-2; D may be TRBD2 (5 bases). The CDR3 extends over 14 amino acids. Germline CDR1 reads GTSNPN; CDR2 reads SVGIG (reference sequence). The V gene lost 0 bases and the J gene lost 6 bases, with 11 bases spanning the gap. In DNA, the CDR3 is TGTGCCTGGAGTGTACTGGAGGTCGCCGGGGAGCTGTTTTTT. Translated, it gives CAWSVLEVAGELFF.

In its sample, this clone was seen a few times. The rearrangement links TRBV30 to TRBJ2-6; possibly TRBD1 for D (5 bases). Germline V gives CDR1 GTSNPN, CDR2 SVGIG (reference sequence). This CDR3 has 16 residues. The germline V and J ends were trimmed by 5 bases and 0 bases, with 14 bases remaining between them. This CDR3 is CAWSRALVSGANVLTF. The DNA for the CDR3 is TGTGCCTGGTCCAGGGCGCTCGTCTCTGGGGCCAACGTCCTGACTTTC.

The chain carries TRBV29-1 and TRBJ1-1; D unclear. The ends were cut back, 4 bases at V and 3 bases at J, with 21 bases in the middle. Germline V gene data show CDR1 as SQVTM and CDR2 as ANQGSEA. This CDR3 comprises 16 residues. The CDR3 nucleotides read TGCAGCGTTGTAGTGCGGGTGACCGGGCGTGACACTGAAGCTTTCTTT. It translates to CSVVVRVTGRDTEAFF. Full variable domain (rest looked up from reference TRBV29-1 and TRBJ1-1): SAVISQKPSRDICQRGTSLTIQCQVDSQVTMMFWYRQQPGQSLTLIATANQGSEATYESGFVIDKFPISRPNLTFSTLTVSNMSPEDSSIYLCSVVVRVTGRDTEAFFGQGTRLTVV.

This clone turned up a few times. This chain joins TRBV30 and TRBJ1-1; D gene unclear. Germline lookup yields CDR1 GTSNPN and CDR2 SVGIG (reference sequence). The CDR3 has 15 amino acids. Trimming cost V 4 bases and J 2 bases, with 17 bases left between them. The CDR3 is CAWIPRLNANTEAFF. The DNA of the CDR3 is TGTGCCTGGATCCCTCGGCTAAATGCAAACACTGAAGCTTTCTTT.

The chain recombines TRBV9 with TRBJ2-7; 7 bases are shared with TRBD2. Germline loops: CDR1 SGDLS, CDR2 YYNGEE. V trimming: 3 bases; J trimming: 0 bases; junction bases outside the gene matches: 6. This CDR3 contains 15 residues. This CDR3 reads CASSGGERGSYEQYF. The CDR3 DNA reads as TGTGCCAGCAGCGGAGGGGAGCGGGGCTCCTACGAGCAGTACTTC.

This clone has just one count. The rearrangement uses TRBV7-9 and TRBJ2-7; D is possibly TRBD2 (5 bases). V was trimmed by 7 bases and J by 6 bases, leaving 19 bases between them. Germline V gene data show CDR1 as SEHNR and CDR2 as FQNEAQ (reference sequence). This CDR3 region has 14 residues. The CDR3 loop reads CASTRESGLSEQYF. The CDR3 region has the DNA TGTGCCAGCACCCGGGAATCCGGTCTCAGCGAGCAGTACTTC.

The chain couples TRBV29-1 to TRBJ2-3; 9 bases are a match to TRBD2. Losses at the gene ends were 5 bases for V and 4 bases for J; bases not matched to a gene: 7. The CDR3 is 14 residues long. From germline, CDR1 is SQVTM and CDR2 ANQGSEA. The CDR3 loop reads CSVNSGGFADTQYF. Written as DNA, the CDR3 is TGCAGCGTTAACAGCGGGGGGTTCGCAGATACGCAGTATTTT.

The rearrangement joins TRBV29-1 to TRBJ1-2; 9 nucleotides line up with TRBD1. This CDR3 is built from 14 residues. Germline CDR1 SQVTM, CDR2 ANQGSEA. V dropped 4 bases and J dropped 0; count of bases not matched to a gene: 3. DNA for the CDR3: TGCAGCGTTGCTACAGGGGGCTCTAACTATGGCTACACCTTC. It yields the protein CSVATGGSNYGYTF.

The chain carries TRBV5-4 and TRBJ2-5; possibly TRBD2 for D (5 bases). Per germline, CDR1 SGHNT and CDR2 YYREEE (reference sequence). There are 15 residues in the CDR3. Between the trimmed V and J ends, which lost 5 bases and 2 bases, there was a span of 16 bases. The CDR3 region is CASRQSLGGQETQYF. For the CDR3, the DNA is TGTGCCAGCAGACAATCCCTAGGCGGGCAAGAGACCCAGTACTTC.

The chain has TRBV7-9 and TRBJ2-1; no clear D. The CDR3 consists of 11 residues. Germline V gives CDR1 SEHNR, CDR2 FQNEAQ (reference sequence). V dropped 5 bases and J dropped 7 bases, with 6 bases sitting between them. The CDR3 spells CASSLLNEQFF. The CDR3 DNA is TGTGCCAGCAGCCTTCTTAATGAGCAGTTCTTC.

This clone was observed many times. The chain employs TRBV11-1 and TRBJ2-3; D not resolved. The V and J ends lost 1 base and 4 bases respectively, with 6 bases between them. This CDR3 region has 13 residues. Germline assignment: CDR1 SGHAT and CDR2 FQDESV (reference sequence). The CDR3, as DNA: TGTGCCAGCAGCTTAGGGCTCGCAGATACGCAGTATTTT. Translated, it gives CASSLGLADTQYF. Using reference TRBV11-1 and TRBJ2-3 for the parts outside the CDR3, the full variable domain is EAEVAQSPRYKITEKSQAVAFWCDPISGHATLYWYRQILGQGPELLVQFQDESVVDDSQLPKDRFSAERLKGVDSTLKIQPAELGDSAMYLCASSLGLADTQYFGPGTRLTVL.

This clone occurred a few times. The CDR3 is CASSPSNSNSPLHF. The CDR3 coding sequence is TGCGCCAGCAGCCCCTCGAATAGTAATTCACCCCTCCACTTT. The rearrangement links TRBV5-1 to TRBJ1-6; D is uncertain. The CDR3 is 14 residues long. Germline V gene sequence: CDR1 SGHRS, CDR2 YFSETQ. Deletions cut 4 bases from V and 6 bases from J, with 11 bases between.

The chain has TRBV15 and TRBJ2-7; possibly TRBD1 for D (6 bases). V gave up 9 bases and J gave up 2 bases, with 11 bases separating them. Germline V gene lookup returns CDR1 LNHNV and CDR2 YYDKDF (reference sequence). The CDR3 runs 12 residues. The CDR3 here is CATAQGTYEQYF. The CDR3 coding sequence is TGTGCCACAGCTCAGGGGACCTACGAGCAGTACTTC.